The 29 T cell receptor beta chains below come from one sample, sequenced in a study of cytomegalovirus exposure and HLA in healthy donors. A multiplex PCR was run with 60 Vbeta primers and 13 Jbeta primers. Assay: immunoSEQ multiplex PCR; the TCRdb copy retains only in-frame clones and omits some. This sample has roughly 180,000 clones, with approximately 81% found just once. Sample: PBMCs. These receptors came from a woman under 30 in good health and CMV-seronegative.

As concerns this clone: Other DNA sequences of this sample code for an identical CDR3. The chain couples TRBV27 to TRBJ1-1, with 8 bases matching TRBD1. The ends lost 2 bases at V and 4 bases at J; junction bases unmatched: 3. CDR3 size: 14 residues. Germline CDR1 and CDR2: MNHEY and SMNVEV (reference sequence). CDR3 bases: TGTGCCAGCAGTTTACAGGGGGCAGGCACTGAAGCTTTCTTT. Amino acids: CASSLQGAGTEAFF.

J is TRBJ2-7 and V is TRBV2; TRBD2 is a possible D gene (5 bases). The CDR3 has 13 residues. The germline V gene has CDR1 SNHLY and CDR2 FYNNEI. V lost 6 bases, J lost 7 bases, and 16 bases lay in between. DNA for the CDR3: TGTGCCAGCAGCTCTGAAGTGGGAGCGGAGCAGTACTTC. Its protein product is CASSSEVGAEQYF.

The chain combines TRBV5-1 with TRBJ2-3; no definite D call. Germline CDR1 is SGHRS and CDR2 is YFSETQ. CDR3 length: 15 residues. Trimming removed 1 base from V and 7 bases from J, with 16 bases in between. CDR3 residues: CASSLSPNLVNTQYF. The CDR3 bases are TGCGCCAGCAGCTTGAGTCCCAACTTAGTGAATACGCAGTATTTT.

This chain connects TRBV6-4 to TRBJ2-3, with D possibly matching TRBD2 (5 bases). The germline V gene encodes CDR1 MRHNA and CDR2 SNTAGT. V was clipped by 2 bases and J by 0 bases, with 9 bases between them. The CDR3 sequence is 15 residues long. The chain's CDR3 is CASSDLGGSTDTQYF. CDR3 DNA sequence: TGTGCCAGCAGTGACCTTGGCGGGAGCACAGATACGCAGTATTTT.

The V and J genes are TRBV6-6 and TRBJ2-7, with D tentatively TRBD1 (5 bases). Germline assignment: CDR1 MNHNY and CDR2 SVGAGI (reference sequence). V gave up 5 bases and J gave up 2 bases, with 10 bases separating them. CDR3 length: 13 amino acids. CDR3 region: CASSPDSTYEQYF. CDR3 sequence (DNA): TGTGCCAGCAGTCCTGACAGTACCTACGAGCAGTACTTC.

The V call is TRBV6-1, the J call TRBJ2-5; 9 bases fit TRBD2. The end of the DNA aligns better with TRBJ2-7, so the J call may be wrong. The CDR3 consists of 16 residues. Germline V lookup: CDR1 MNHNS, CDR2 SASEGT. Here the CDR3 reads CASSGPGLATSYEQYF. CDR3 nucleotides: TGTGCCAGCAGTGGACCGGGACTAGCTACCTCCTACGAGCAGTACTTC.

The chain has TRBV27 and TRBJ2-1, with 7 bases identical to TRBD2. The CDR3 spans 16 residues. With V trimmed by 4 bases and J by 10 bases, 16 bases remained unmatched. CDR1 is MNHEY and CDR2 is SMNVEV in the germline V gene (reference sequence). CDR3 loop: CASSSQGVRGLREQFF. CDR3 nucleotides: TGTGCCAGCAGTTCCCAGGGTGTTCGGGGACTAAGGGAGCAGTTCTTC.

The table lists this clone with a count of one. The chain has TRBV2 and TRBJ2-2, with TRBD2 identical over 7 bases. V lost 7 bases and J lost 4; bases outside the gene matches: 6. This CDR3 region has 14 residues. Germline values: CDR1 SNHLY, CDR2 FYNNEI. The CDR3: CASKFGTTTGELFF. CDR3 coding DNA: TGTGCCAGCAAGTTCGGGACTACCACCGGGGAGCTGTTTTTT.

In this sample, this clone turned up a few times. V and J are TRBV7-9 and TRBJ2-3; D gene ambiguous. In germline, CDR1 is SEHNR, CDR2 FQNEAQ (reference sequence). There are 14 residues in the CDR3. Trimming shortened V by 3 bases and J by 1 base, and 8 bases separated the two germline ends. The CDR3: CASSLALGTDTQYF. The DNA of the CDR3 is TGTGCCAGCAGCTTGGCTCTGGGCACAGATACGCAGTATTTT.

This clone turned up a few times. The CDR3 spells CASMRILIYEQYF. CDR3 nucleotide sequence: TGTGCCAGCATGCGAATTTTGATCTACGAGCAGTACTTC. The chain combines TRBV2 with TRBJ2-7; D is undetermined. V lost 7 bases and J lost 3, with 13 bases in between. The CDR3 contains 13 residues. Per the germline V gene, CDR1 is SNHLY and CDR2 is FYNNEI.

Comment on this clone: This sample includes further DNA sequences coding for the same CDR3. CDR3: CASSARPSGGDTQYF. CDR3 DNA sequence: TGTGCCAGCAGTGCTCGACCTAGCGGGGGAGATACGCAGTATTTT. The rearrangement uses TRBV6-1 and TRBJ2-3, with 10 bases identical to TRBD2. This CDR3 spans 15 amino acids. Germline loops: CDR1 MNHNS, CDR2 SASEGT. J was trimmed by 5 bases and V by 4 bases; bases with no gene match: 6.

The chain carries TRBV10-1 and TRBJ2-3; D may be TRBD1 (6 bases). Germline-derived CDR1 and CDR2 are WNHNN and SYGVQD (reference sequence). The CDR3 is 17 residues long. V was shortened by 0 bases and J by 1 base, with 14 bases between the two germline ends. The CDR3 sequence: CASSESKWGRGTDTQYF. As DNA, the CDR3 is TGCGCCAGCAGTGAGTCGAAGTGGGGGCGAGGCACAGATACGCAGTATTTT.

This chain connects TRBV7-8 to TRBJ2-1; 7 positions match TRBD2. V shed 4 bases and J 2 bases; nucleotides not matched to a gene: 11. Germline CDR1 SGHVS, CDR2 FQNEAQ. The CDR3 loop spans 17 amino acids. The CDR3 coding sequence is TGTGCCAGCAGCTCGGGGTGGGAGGGGAATGCCTACAATGAGCAGTTCTTC. This codes for CASSSGWEGNAYNEQFF.

This chain joins TRBV19 and TRBJ2-7, with 9 positions matching TRBD2. V dropped 2 bases and J dropped 3; count of bases not matched to a gene: 5. Germline V gene data show CDR1 as LNHDA and CDR2 as SQIVND (reference sequence). The CDR3 consists of 15 residues. The CDR3 DNA reads TGTGCCAGTAGTATAACACTAGCGGGCAACTACGAGCAGTACTTC. Amino acids: CASSITLAGNYEQYF.

The chain couples TRBV4-3 to TRBJ1-2; TRBD1 aligns across 7 bases. The V segment lost 2 bases and the J segment 1 base; nucleotides outside the gene matches: 7. The CDR3 extends over 16 amino acids. The germline gives CDR1 LGHNA, CDR2 YSLEER. This chain's CDR3 is CASSQLLGQLNYGYTF. The CDR3 nucleotides read TGCGCCAGCAGCCAACTATTGGGACAGCTTAACTATGGCTACACCTTC.

The V call is TRBV5-1, the J call TRBJ2-6; 7 bases are shared with TRBD1. With 4 bases clipped from V and 4 bases from J, the junction kept 17 bases outside the gene matches. The CDR3 length is 19 residues. Germline CDR1 and CDR2: SGHRS and YFSETQ. Here the CDR3 reads CASSPDRFSGRLGANVLTF. CDR3 DNA: TGCGCCAGCAGCCCGGACAGGTTTTCGGGCCGTTTGGGGGCCAACGTCCTGACTTTC.

This clone was counted a single time. The chain is built from TRBV12-5 and TRBJ2-2; possible D gene TRBD2, 6 bases. V was pared by 1 base and J by 1 base, with 7 bases between. This CDR3 region has 15 residues. Germline V lookup: CDR1 LGHNT, CDR2 FRNRAP. CDR3 residues: CASGLGDWNTGELFF. The CDR3 bases are TGTGCTAGTGGTTTGGGGGACTGGAACACCGGGGAGCTGTTTTTT.

The genes are TRBV28 and TRBJ1-5, with TRBD1 matching 7 bases. From germline, CDR1 is MDHEN and CDR2 SYDVKM. The CDR3 spans 15 residues. The V segment lost 5 bases and the J segment 6 bases; nucleotides outside the gene matches: 10. CDR3 sequence reads: CASSPERGPGQPQHF. CDR3 coding DNA: TGTGCCAGCAGTCCAGAAAGGGGGCCAGGTCAGCCCCAGCATTTT.

This clone was recorded a few times. V gene TRBV4-2 combines with J gene TRBJ2-6; 12 bases line up with TRBD2. V was clipped by 0 bases and J by 1 base; unmatched bases: 4. This CDR3 comprises 19 residues. Per the germline V gene, CDR1 is LGHNA and CDR2 is YNFKEQ. The CDR3 region has the DNA TGTGCCAGCAGCCAAGAGAGCGGACTAGCGGGATCTGGGGCCAACGTCCTGACTTTC. Its translation is CASSQESGLAGSGANVLTF.

The rearrangement joins TRBV2 to TRBJ2-7, with TRBD1 matching 9 bases. The CDR3 is made up of 14 amino acids. Germline V lookup: CDR1 SNHLY, CDR2 FYNNEI. Trimming cost V 7 bases and J 7 bases; bases outside gene matches: 11. This CDR3 is CASNYRDRVEEQYF. CDR3 nucleotide sequence: TGTGCCAGCAACTACCGGGACAGGGTGGAAGAGCAGTACTTC.

This rearrangement joins TRBV5-6 to TRBJ1-5; 7 nucleotides align to TRBD1. From germline, CDR1 is SGHDT and CDR2 YYEEEE. This CDR3 contains 16 residues. Germline trimming cut 4 bases from V and 4 bases from J; bases unmatched to any gene: 11. Here the CDR3 reads CASSLAGTARNQPQHF. In DNA, the CDR3 is TGTGCCAGCAGCCTCGCCGGGACAGCGAGGAATCAGCCCCAGCATTTT. The complete variable domain, with remaining parts taken from reference TRBV5-6 and TRBJ1-5, reads DAGVTQSPTHLIKTRGQQVTLRCSPKSGHDTVSWYQQALGQGPQFIFQYYEEEERQRGNFPDRFSGHQFPNYSSELNVNALLLGDSALYLCASSLAGTARNQPQHFGDGTRLSIL.

This clone was detected only once. The genes are TRBV28 and TRBJ1-3; D gene ambiguous. The CDR3 is made up of 11 amino acids. Germline CDR1 is MDHEN and CDR2 is SYDVKM. Trimming pared 4 bases from V and 8 bases from J, leaving 6 bases between. The DNA for the CDR3 is TGTGCCAGCAGTTCACGGGACACCATATATTTT. The encoded protein is CASSSRDTIYF.

This clone was counted once. The J gene is TRBJ1-2, the V gene TRBV5-4; tentatively, D is TRBD1 (5 bases). This CDR3 comprises 15 residues. Trimming removed 4 bases from V and 0 bases from J, with 13 bases in between. Per the germline V gene, CDR1 is SGHNT and CDR2 is YYREEE (reference sequence). DNA for the CDR3: TGTGCCAGCAGCGAAGGGGTCAGAGCTAACTATGGCTACACCTTC. Protein sequence: CASSEGVRANYGYTF.

This clone was observed a single time. V usage is TRBV6-6 and J usage is TRBJ1-2; D remains ambiguous. With 7 bases removed from V and 10 bases from J, the gap between germline ends came to 16 bases. CDR1 is MNHNY, CDR2 SVGAGI, per germline (reference sequence). The CDR3 extends over 12 amino acids. This chain's CDR3 is CASTDPRGPYTF. The CDR3 nucleotides are TGTGCCAGCACCGACCCCCGAGGCCCCTACACCTTC.

The rearrangement joins TRBV29-1 to TRBJ2-5, with TRBD2 matching over 7 bases. CDR3 length: 13 residues. V shed 3 bases and J 4 bases; nucleotides not matched to a gene: 5. Per germline, CDR1 SQVTM and CDR2 ANQGSEA. This chain's CDR3 is CSVDYGEGETQYF. The CDR3 bases are TGCAGCGTTGATTACGGGGAGGGAGAGACCCAGTACTTC.

This clone was counted only a few times. The same CDR3 also results from other DNA sequences found in this sample. The chain uses TRBV30 and TRBJ2-1, with TRBD1 identical over 7 bases. Trimming removed 3 bases from V and 0 bases from J; junction bases left unmatched: 8. This CDR3 is built from 16 residues. Germline CDR1 GTSNPN, CDR2 SVGIG (reference sequence). The CDR3 protein is CAWRDTGVSSYNEQFF. As DNA, the CDR3 is TGTGCCTGGAGAGATACAGGGGTTAGCTCCTACAATGAGCAGTTCTTC.

This clone appeared once. The rearrangement joins TRBV5-5 to TRBJ1-4, with no clear D. This CDR3 comprises 15 residues. V dropped 0 bases and J dropped 8 bases, with 14 bases sitting between them. Germline V CDR1 and CDR2: SGHKS, YYEKEE (reference sequence). The DNA of the CDR3 is TGTGCCAGCAGCTTGGCCGGGTATTACGGGGAAAAACTGTTTTTT. This encodes CASSLAGYYGEKLFF.

The chain employs TRBV7-8 and TRBJ2-5, with D possibly being TRBD1 (5 bases). The CDR3 consists of 16 residues. The germline V gene encodes CDR1 SGHVS and CDR2 FQNEAQ. V lost 5 bases and J 5 bases, leaving 21 bases between the germline ends. For the CDR3, the DNA is TGTGCCAGCAGCCTGAGACAGTCCCGAAATTGGGAGACCCAGTACTTC. This translates into CASSLRQSRNWETQYF.

The rearrangement uses TRBV5-4 and TRBJ2-2, with 10 positions matching TRBD2. The V segment lost 3 bases and the J segment 1 base; nucleotides outside the gene matches: 6. The CDR3 is 17 amino acids. Germline lookup yields CDR1 SGHNT and CDR2 YYREEE (reference sequence). CDR3 amino acids: CASSSGLAAVNTGELFF. The CDR3 DNA is TGTGCCAGCAGCTCCGGACTAGCGGCGGTGAACACCGGGGAGCTGTTTTTT.